This TCR beta chain was recorded in a study of naive and memory T cell subsets. Study-level points and caveats: Over 85% of naive TCR sequences appeared only once, unlike memory subsets.

CD8 T cells were positively selected from what remained after CD4 positive selection. Cells stained for CD3, CD4, CD8, CD45RA and CD27 were sorted into four subsets. Two oligonucleotides, mixed equimolar, formed the beta constant-region primer covering TRBC1 and TRBC2. TCRdb ran MiXCR on the UMI-ligation and nested PCR reads and lists one entry per CDR3 protein. The top ten clones hold about 1.6% of a sample with 81,000 or so distinct CDR3 sequences, roughly 7% of them seen once. Turning to this clonotype: Its antigen is currently unknown.

Trimming left V 2 bases short and J 7 bases short, with 12 bases between. Germline CDR1 and CDR2: PRHDT and FYEKMQ (reference sequence). The CDR3 sequence is 14 residues long. The genes are TRBV13 and TRBJ2-1; maybe TRBD2 (6 bases). The TCR comes from a human donor in good health. Sample: central memory CD4+ T cells from blood. The CDR3 loop reads CASSLYSGRNEQFF. The CDR3 bases are TGTGCCAGCAGCTTATACTCCGGGAGAAATGAGCAGTTCTTC.